This paragraph reports one T cell receptor beta chain. No antigen is known for it. The method was immunoSEQ multiplex PCR; TCRdb's version includes in-frame clones alone and lacks a portion of them. The table includes around 29,000 clones, approximately 78% detected once. This sample was taken from a study of somatic mutations in cytotoxic T cells in rheumatoid arthritis. Trimming shortened V by 0 bases and J by 6 bases, and 8 bases separated the two germline ends. This CDR3 contains 14 residues. CDR1 LGHNA and CDR2 YNFKEQ come from the germline V gene. Study-wide results and caveats: The modest underrepresentation of TRBV07 observed in rheumatoid arthritis patients was not subjected to multiple-comparison adjustment. Rising age went with increasing CD8+ clonality in rheumatoid arthritis patients; healthy controls showed no such increase. With 60 or so patients examined, fewer than 10 had a largest CD8+ clone exceeding 20% of CD8+ cells.

The source of this sequence is an adult with rheumatoid arthritis. The sample consisted of CD8+ T cells sorted from blood. The chain links TRBV4-2 to TRBJ2-2; D is undetermined. Here the CDR3 DNA reads TGTGCCAGCAGCCAAGATGCGGAACCCGGGGAGCTGTTTTTT. This gives the protein CASSQDAEPGELFF.